Following are 9 T cell receptor beta chains from one sample sequenced in a study of blood T cell repertoires in COVID-19. Clones were sequenced by immunoSEQ multiplex PCR, and TCRdb holds only the in-frame ones, with some missing. The sample comprises around 400,000 clones, around nine tenths of which are singletons, and less than 2% rests with the top ten. The source material was PBMCs or T cells enriched from blood (not recorded which). The receptors derive from a woman in her 30s who had recovered from COVID-19.

The genes are TRBV10-1 and TRBJ2-3; 7 bases line up with TRBD1. CDR1 is WNHNN and CDR2 is SYGVQD in the germline V gene (reference sequence). The ends lost 6 bases at V and 4 bases at J; junction bases unmatched: 19. The CDR3 is made up of 18 amino acids. CDR3: CASSGLQTGDDLADTQYF. CDR3 nucleotides: TGCGCCAGCAGCGGGCTCCAAACAGGGGATGATTTGGCAGATACGCAGTATTTT.

The CDR3 sequence: CAWSTPHVNTGELFF. The CDR3 bases are TGTGCCTGGAGTACCCCACATGTGAACACCGGGGAGCTGTTTTTT. This chain connects TRBV30 to TRBJ2-2; unclear D gene. V was shortened by 2 bases and J by 1 base, with 11 bases between the two germline ends. The CDR3 is 15 residues long. In germline, CDR1 is GTSNPN, CDR2 SVGIG (reference sequence).

This rearrangement joins TRBV4-2 to TRBJ2-7; 8 positions match TRBD2. The germline V gene encodes CDR1 LGHNA and CDR2 YNFKEQ. The CDR3 totals 15 residues. The trim removed 4 bases at V and 5 bases at J, leaving 10 bases unmatched. The DNA of the CDR3 is TGTGCCAGCAGCCCGGGGGGGAGGGAGCATCACGAGCAGTACTTC. Encoded protein: CASSPGGREHHEQYF.

This clone occurred a few times. This chain links TRBV3-1 (or the pseudogene TRBV3-2) with TRBJ1-2, with D tentatively TRBD1 (5 bases). V was shortened by 4 bases and J by 3 bases, with 15 bases between the two germline ends. This CDR3 contains 15 residues. Germline CDR1 and CDR2: LGHDT and YNNKEL (reference sequence). The CDR3 protein is CASSPGMGRYYGYTF. The DNA of the CDR3 is TGTGCCAGCAGCCCAGGGATGGGGCGTTACTATGGCTACACCTTC.

This clone was detected only once. The CDR3 spells CASSIDSGNTIYF. The CDR3 nucleotides are TGTGCCAGTAGTATTGACAGCGGAAACACCATATATTTT. The chain employs TRBV19 and TRBJ1-3, with a tentative D call TRBD1 (5 bases). The CDR3 runs to 13 residues. Germline assignment: CDR1 LNHDA and CDR2 SQIVND (reference sequence). Between the trimmed V and J ends, which lost 3 bases and 4 bases, there was a span of 7 bases. Full variable domain (rest looked up from reference TRBV19 and TRBJ1-3): DGGITQSPKYLFRKEGQNVTLSCEQNLNHDAMYWYRQDPGQGLRLIYYSQIVNDFQKGDIAEGYSVSREKKESFPLTVTSAQKNPTAFYLCASSIDSGNTIYFGEGSWLTVV.

V gene TRBV18 combines with J gene TRBJ1-1; D is uncertain. The CDR3 consists of 14 residues. V lost 0 bases and J 4 bases, leaving 9 bases between the germline ends. The germline V gene has CDR1 KGHSH and CDR2 LQKENI. The CDR3 here is CASSPPGRTTEAFF. CDR3 nucleotide sequence: TGTGCCAGCTCACCACCAGGGAGAACCACTGAAGCTTTCTTT.

The V gene is TRBV30, the J gene TRBJ1-4; maybe TRBD1 (6 bases). This CDR3 region has 13 residues. Germline V gene data show CDR1 as GTSNPN and CDR2 as SVGIG (reference sequence). Trimming removed 7 bases from V and 8 bases from J, with 17 bases in between. Written as DNA, the CDR3 is TGTGCCTTAACAGGGCAAGGTGGGGAAAAACTGTTTTTT. It yields the protein CALTGQGGEKLFF.

The chain links TRBV6-5 to TRBJ1-4; possibly TRBD1 for D (6 bases). Trimming removed 6 bases at V and 6 bases at J, with 17 bases between. The CDR3 sequence is 15 residues long. Germline lookup yields CDR1 MNHEY and CDR2 SVGAGI. This chain's CDR3 is CASSHRVRGYEKLFF. Written as DNA, the CDR3 is TGTGCCAGCAGCCACAGGGTTCGGGGTTATGAAAAACTGTTTTTT.

The rearrangement joins TRBV6-5 to TRBJ1-3; tentative D call: TRBD1 (6 bases). There are 14 residues in the CDR3. The germline V gene encodes CDR1 MNHEY and CDR2 SVGAGI. With 6 bases removed from V and 2 bases from J, the gap between germline ends came to 11 bases. The CDR3: CASSRGQTGNTIYF. The CDR3 DNA reads as TGTGCCAGCAGCCGAGGACAGACTGGAAACACCATATATTTT.